Listed here are 18 T cell receptor beta chains from one sample, sequenced in a study of tumor and adjacent non-tumor tissue in lung cancer (dated by TCRdb to the late 2010s). RNA was extracted from bulk unsorted tissue and checked for quality with a NanoDrop ND-1000 and an Agilent 2100. Library creation used multiplex PCR. The listed sequencing device is Illumina HiSeq 2500. TCRbeta libraries were built by three rounds of nested PCR using primers (Table S4), following protocols modified from ARM-PCR. TCRdb trimmed the raw reads at Q25, called clones with MiXCR and kept productive beta chains. Rows matching on CDR3 protein sequence are summarized as one entry with the most common DNA and genes. The sample table holds tens of thousands of distinct CDR3 sequences, of which approximately 63% were seen once. 20% of the sample is taken by the ten largest. The sample taken for sequencing was lung tumor tissue. These receptors all stem from a man aged 45-65 years with non-small cell lung cancer.

Remarks on this clonotype: The junction and the germline gene differ at one end; a read error may be behind it. V and J are TRBV6-5 and TRBJ1-1; 7 bases are shared with TRBD1. CDR1 is MNHEY and CDR2 is SVGAGI in the germline V gene. The CDR3 sequence is 15 residues long. The CDR3 DNA is TGTTCCAGCAGTTACGCTGGGACAGTGAACACTGAAGCTTTCTTT. Amino acids: CSSSYAGTVNTEAFF.

This chain uses TRBV20-1 with TRBJ2-7, with a tentative D call TRBD1 (5 bases). The CDR3 loop spans 12 amino acids. Germline V lookup: CDR1 DFQATT, CDR2 SNEGSKA (reference sequence). V was pared by 3 bases and J by 5 bases, with 11 bases between. The DNA of the CDR3 is TGCAGTGCTAGTGGGGCTTTCGACGAGCAGTACTTC. It is translated as CSASGAFDEQYF.

V usage is TRBV27 and J usage is TRBJ1-2; TRBD1 is a possible D gene (6 bases). V was cut by 2 bases and J by 2 bases, with 12 bases left in between. This CDR3 region has 15 residues. Germline CDR1 MNHEY, CDR2 SMNVEV (reference sequence). Written as DNA, the CDR3 is TGTGCCAGCAGTTTAGGAACAGGGCTAAACTATGGCTACACCTTC. This translates into CASSLGTGLNYGYTF.

Comments on this clonotype: This may be a read error: a much more frequent sequence differs by one nucleotide. This sequence joins TRBV12-3 or TRBV12-4 and TRBJ1-4; weak D call: TRBD1 (5 bases). V gave up 7 bases and J gave up 8 bases, with 14 bases separating them. The CDR3 length is 13 residues. The CDR3 sequence: CASNSGNREKLFF. As DNA, the CDR3 is TGTGCCAGCAATTCAGGGAACAGGGAAAAACTGTTTTTT.

This clonotype was seen at least ten times. This chain connects TRBV7-8 to TRBJ2-5; 8 bases are a match to TRBD1. The CDR3 has 13 residues. Trimming took 5 bases from V and 7 from J; bases not matched to a gene: 6. The V gene's germline CDR1 is SGHVS and CDR2 FQNEAQ. The CDR3 reads CASSMDRVGTQYF. The CDR3 DNA follows: TGTGCCAGCAGCATGGACAGGGTGGGGACCCAGTACTTC. The variable domain in full, with the rest retrieved from reference TRBV7-8 and TRBJ2-5, is GAGVSQSPRYKVAKRGQDVALRCDPISGHVSLFWYQQALGQGPEFLTYFQNEAQLDKSGLPSDRFFAERPEGSVSTLKIQRTQQEDSAVYLCASSMDRVGTQYFGPGTRLLVL.

Many counts were recorded for this clonotype. The chain uses TRBV29-1 and TRBJ1-1; a weak D match, TRBD1 (5 bases). CDR1 is SQVTM and CDR2 is ANQGSEA in the germline V gene. The V end was cut by 6 bases, the J end by 7 bases, with 9 bases between. CDR3 length: 10 amino acids. CDR3 amino acids: CSVVQVEAFF. CDR3 nucleotides: TGCAGCGTAGTACAGGTTGAAGCTTTCTTT. Full variable domain (remainder filled in from reference TRBV29-1 and TRBJ1-1): SAVISQKPSRDICQRGTSLTIQCQVDSQVTMMFWYRQQPGQSLTLIATANQGSEATYESGFVIDKFPISRPNLTFSTLTVSNMSPEDSSIYLCSVVQVEAFFGQGTRLTVV.

This clonotype was seen only a few times. Just one base apart from a much larger clone, this may be a read error. This chain connects TRBV4-2 to TRBJ2-3, with 11 bases identical to TRBD2. This CDR3 is built from 17 residues. J gave up 3 bases and V 4 bases, and 9 bases lay outside the gene matches. CDR1 LGHNA and CDR2 YNFKEQ come from the germline V gene. CDR3 DNA sequence: TGTGCCAGCAGCCCCGGGGAACTAGCGGGAGTAACAGATACGCAGTATTTT. It codes for CASSPGELAGVTDTQYF.

In the case of this clonotype: The missing conserved phenylalanine or tryptophan at the end of this CDR3 makes a read error likely. This chain links TRBV11-2 with TRBJ2-3; weak D call: TRBD1 (6 bases). CDR3 length: 16 amino acids. V gave up 1 base and J gave up 3 bases, with 14 bases separating them. CDR1 is SGHAT and CDR2 is FQNNGV in the germline V gene. CDR3 loop: CASSLGQGYSTDTQYS. CDR3 in DNA: TGTGCCAGCAGCTTAGGGCAGGGGTATTCGACAGATACGCAGTATTCA.

V and J are TRBV5-1 and TRBJ2-7; D not certain. The CDR3 has 12 amino acids. CDR1 is SGHRS and CDR2 is YFSETQ in the germline V gene. Trimming removed 0 bases at V and 8 bases at J, with 9 bases between. The CDR3 sequence is CASSLDRDKQYF. The DNA of the CDR3 is TGCGCCAGCAGCTTGGACAGAGACAAGCAGTACTTC.

The chain couples TRBV28 to TRBJ2-7; 7 nucleotides line up with TRBD1. V trimming: 1 base; J trimming: 7 bases; junction bases outside the gene matches: 7. Germline CDR1 is MDHEN and CDR2 is SYDVKM. The CDR3 runs to 14 residues. CDR3 in amino acids: CASSLYGRGSEQYF. In DNA form, the CDR3 reads TGTGCCAGCAGTTTATACGGCAGGGGGTCTGAGCAGTACTTC. The full variable domain, with the rest looked up from reference TRBV28 and TRBJ2-7, is DVKVTQSSRYLVKRTGEKVFLECVQDMDHENMFWYRQDPGLGLRLIYFSYDVKMKEKGDIPEGYSVSREKKERFSLILESASTNQTSMYLCASSLYGRGSEQYFGPGTRLTVT.

At least ten counts were recorded for this clonotype. V is TRBV4-1 and J is TRBJ2-7; D perhaps matches TRBD1 (6 bases). V lost 4 bases, J lost 1 base, and 17 bases lay in between. The CDR3 loop spans 16 amino acids. Germline CDR1 is MGHRA and CDR2 is YSYEKL. The CDR3 reads CASSPGPSQGSYEQYF. The DNA for the CDR3 is TGCGCCAGCAGCCCCGGACCCAGTCAGGGGTCCTACGAGCAGTACTTC.

As regards this clonotype: Germline and junction disagree at one end, which may indicate a read error. This chain uses TRBV11-3 with TRBJ2-3; TRBD2 aligns across 9 bases. CDR1 is SGHNT, CDR2 YENEEA, per germline. CDR3 length equals 15 residues. This CDR3 reads CAGSAGTSCTDTQYF. In nucleotides, the CDR3 is TGTGCCGGCAGCGCCGGGACTAGCTGTACAGATACGCAGTATTTT.

The chain recombines TRBV30 with TRBJ1-2, with a tentative D call TRBD1 (6 bases). The germline V gene has CDR1 GTSNPN and CDR2 SVGIG (reference sequence). The CDR3 has 14 residues. Here the CDR3 DNA reads TGTTTCTGGTTTCCTCCGGGAGGGGGACATGGCTACACCTTC. Amino acids: CFWFPPGGGHGYTF.

Of note for this clonotype: One junction end does not reproduce the germline sequence, and a read error may be involved. V usage is TRBV29-1 and J usage is TRBJ2-1; 7 bases are a match to TRBD2. Per the germline V gene, CDR1 is SQVTM and CDR2 is ANQGSEA. The CDR3 has 16 residues. The CDR3 protein is CSVEPLLTGGRSERFF. The DNA of the CDR3 is TGCAGCGTTGAACCGCTTCTGACGGGAGGAAGGAGTGAGCGGTTCTTC.

The chain joins TRBV2 to TRBJ1-5, with a weak D call TRBD1 (5 bases). This CDR3 is 15 amino acids long. V was shortened by 3 bases and J by 7 bases, with 16 bases between the two germline ends. The germline V gene encodes CDR1 SNHLY and CDR2 FYNNEI. The CDR3, as DNA: TGTGCCAGCAGTGACCCCCAGTTTCAGGGCCAGCCCCAGCATTTT. It specifies CASSDPQFQGQPQHF.

In this sample, this clonotype turned up many times. This chain joins TRBV5-6 and TRBJ2-2; D perhaps matches TRBD2 (6 bases). V was pared by 6 bases and J by 2 bases, with 11 bases between. Germline V lookup: CDR1 SGHDT, CDR2 YYEEEE. The CDR3 contains 14 residues. This CDR3 reads CASTGDFNTGELFF. The DNA of the CDR3 is TGTGCCAGCACCGGGGACTTCAACACCGGGGAGCTGTTTTTT.

Of note for this clonotype: Given a much more abundant clone one base away, this may be a read error. The J gene is TRBJ2-7, the V gene TRBV5-6; the D is unclear. The CDR3 covers 11 residues. From germline, CDR1 is SGHDT and CDR2 YYEEEE. The CDR3 DNA is TGTGCCAACAGCTCACTCACCGAGCAGTACTTC. The encoded protein is CANSSLTEQYF. Full variable domain (missing parts from reference TRBV5-6 and TRBJ2-7): DAGVTQSPTHLIKTRGQQVTLRCSPKSGHDTVSWYQQALGQGPQFIFQYYEEEERQRGNFPDRFSGHQFPNYSSELNVNALLLGDSALYLCANSSLTEQYFGPGTRLTVT.

The gene calls are TRBV2 and TRBJ1-6; D possibly corresponds to TRBD1 (5 bases). The CDR3 totals 15 residues. Germline CDR1 SNHLY, CDR2 FYNNEI. Trimming shortened V by 2 bases and J by 7 bases, and 12 bases separated the two germline ends. CDR3 coding DNA: TGTGCCAGCAGTGAACAGGGTGCGGGGAATTCACCCCTCCACTTT. Translated: CASSEQGAGNSPLHF.